A single sample gave rise to the 22 T cell receptor beta chains below, sequenced in a study of spatial heterogeneity in lung cancer. Described time point: sample taken at primary tumor resection. TCRdb recomputed calls from the 5' RACE reads with MiXCR, one row per CDR3 protein. The sample yields 20,000 to 25,000 distinct CDR3 sequences, about 5% seen once. The sequences come from PBMCs, collected at surgery. These receptors originate from a male donor with early-stage non-small cell lung cancer.

The J gene is TRBJ2-7, the V gene TRBV28; TRBD2 matches 9 bases. The J segment lost 3 bases and the V segment lost 1 base, leaving 13 bases of the junction unmatched. There are 18 residues in the CDR3. Germline loops: CDR1 MDHEN, CDR2 SYDVKM. CDR3 coding DNA: TGTGCCAGCAGTTTATCCGGGGCTAGCGGGATACTAATCTACGAGCAGTACTTC. Protein sequence: CASSLSGASGILIYEQYF. The variable domain in full, completed from reference TRBV28 and TRBJ2-7, reads DVKVTQSSRYLVKRTGEKVFLECVQDMDHENMFWYRQDPGLGLRLIYFSYDVKMKEKGDIPEGYSVSREKKERFSLILESASTNQTSMYLCASSLSGASGILIYEQYFGPGTRLTVT.

This clonotype was seen just once. This sequence may be a read error, since a much larger clone differs from it by one base. The chain couples TRBV28 to TRBJ2-7; 7 nucleotides agree with TRBD1. Germline V CDR1 and CDR2: MDHEN, SYDVKM. Germline trimming cut 5 bases from V and 9 bases from J; bases unmatched to any gene: 10. This CDR3 spans 13 amino acids. The CDR3 region is CASSPGQSGAQYF. DNA for the CDR3: TGTGCCAGCAGTCCGGGACAGTCTGGGGCGCAGTACTTC.

There are a few counts of this clonotype. CDR3 DNA: TGTGCCAGCAGCTTAGGAGGAACCCCCAATCAGCCCCAGCATTTT. Its protein is CASSLGGTPNQPQHF. The chain employs TRBV7-9 and TRBJ1-5, with D unresolved. CDR1 SEHNR and CDR2 FQNEAQ come from the germline V gene (reference sequence). V was shortened by 1 base and J by 3 bases, with 10 bases between the two germline ends. The CDR3 has 15 residues. The entire variable domain, with the rest obtained from reference TRBV7-9 and TRBJ1-5, is as follows: DTGVSQNPRHKITKRGQNVTFRCDPISEHNRLYWYRQTLGQGPEFLTYFQNEAQLEKSRLLSDRFSAERPKGSFSTLEIQRTEQGDSAMYLCASSLGGTPNQPQHFGDGTRLSIL.

The rearrangement joins TRBV6-5 to TRBJ2-6; possible D gene TRBD2, 5 bases. The germline gives CDR1 MNHEY, CDR2 SVGAGI. This CDR3 contains 13 residues. V was cut by 8 bases and J by 6 bases, with 11 bases left in between. This chain's CDR3 is CASAPREANVLTF. The CDR3 DNA follows: TGTGCCAGCGCTCCTCGGGAGGCCAACGTCCTGACTTTC.

The chain joins TRBV5-1 to TRBJ2-3, with TRBD1 identical over 9 bases. The CDR3 has 13 amino acids. The germline V gene has CDR1 SGHRS and CDR2 YFSETQ. V shed 7 bases, J shed 0 bases, and the junction held 0 bases outside the gene matches. Here the CDR3 DNA reads TGCGCCAGCGGGACAGGGAGCACAGATACGCAGTATTTT. Protein sequence: CASGTGSTDTQYF. The full variable domain, completed using reference TRBV5-1 and TRBJ2-3, is KAGVTQTPRYLIKTRGQQVTLSCSPISGHRSVSWYQQTPGQGLQFLFEYFSETQRNKGNFPGRFSGRQFSNSRSEMNVSTLELGDSALYLCASGTGSTDTQYFGPGTRLTVL.

In its sample, this clonotype was seen many times. V gene TRBV29-1 combines with J gene TRBJ2-5; unclear D gene. This CDR3 is 13 amino acids long. Germline V gene sequence: CDR1 SQVTM, CDR2 ANQGSEA. Trimming shortened V by 3 bases and J by 0 bases, and 8 bases separated the two germline ends. CDR3 residues: CSVDSAYQETQYF. DNA of the CDR3: TGCAGCGTTGATTCTGCGTACCAAGAGACCCAGTACTTC.

In its sample, this clonotype was seen a few times. This chain joins TRBV27 and TRBJ2-3; 9 nucleotides align to TRBD2. V lost 7 bases, J lost 2 bases, and 1 base stayed unmatched. There are 13 residues in the CDR3. Germline CDR1 is MNHEY and CDR2 is SMNVEV (reference sequence). DNA for the CDR3: TGTGCCAGCACTAGCGGGGTCACAGATACGCAGTATTTT. Protein product: CASTSGVTDTQYF.

This clonotype was recorded at least ten times. V is TRBV27 and J is TRBJ1-6, with 8 bases fitting TRBD1. V was pared by 4 bases and J by 13 bases, with 12 bases of the junction left unmatched. CDR3 length: 15 residues. Germline values: CDR1 MNHEY, CDR2 SMNVEV (reference sequence). The DNA for the CDR3 is TGTGCCAGCAGTTGGACCCAGACAGGGGCCGGGCCCCTCCACTTT. This gives the protein CASSWTQTGAGPLHF.

This clonotype turned up a few times. This chain links TRBV2 with TRBJ2-2, with 10 bases matching TRBD1. The CDR3 extends over 15 amino acids. The V gene end was trimmed by 6 bases and the J gene end by 4 bases; junction bases not matched to a gene: 5. In germline, CDR1 is SNHLY, CDR2 FYNNEI. Written as DNA, the CDR3 is TGTGCCAGCAGGAGACAGGGGGCGACCACCGGGGAGCTGTTTTTT. It codes for CASRRQGATTGELFF.

The table lists this clonotype with many counts. This chain joins TRBV3-1 and TRBJ2-1; TRBD2 aligns across 12 bases. The CDR3 consists of 17 residues. Germline CDR1 reads LGHDT; CDR2 reads YNNKEL (reference sequence). The J segment lost 6 bases and the V segment lost 4 bases, leaving 10 bases of the junction unmatched. Here the CDR3 reads CASSLGALAGGINEQFF. CDR3 in DNA: TGTGCCAGCAGCCTTGGGGCGCTAGCGGGAGGGATCAATGAGCAGTTCTTC.

The gene calls are TRBV7-2 and TRBJ2-2, with 8 bases fitting TRBD1. The CDR3 is 15 residues long. Germline assignment: CDR1 SGHTA and CDR2 FQGNSA. The V and J ends lost 2 bases and 4 bases, in that order; junction bases with no gene match: 3. The CDR3 bases are TGTGCCAGCAGCTTATGGACAGGGATCACCGGGGAGCTGTTTTTT. This sequence encodes CASSLWTGITGELFF.

This clonotype was recorded at least ten times. CDR3 protein: CASSVVSGGSYNEQFF. The CDR3 region has the DNA TGTGCCAGCAGCGTAGTGAGCGGAGGCTCCTACAATGAGCAGTTCTTC. The gene calls are TRBV9 and TRBJ2-1, with a possible D match to TRBD2 (5 bases). The CDR3 has 16 residues. Deletions cut 0 bases from V and 0 bases from J, with 10 bases between. The V gene's germline CDR1 is SGDLS and CDR2 YYNGEE.

This clonotype was seen repeatedly, ten times or more. V is TRBV6-5 and J is TRBJ2-7; D may be TRBD2 (7 bases). This CDR3 region has 16 residues. The V gene's germline CDR1 is MNHEY and CDR2 SVGAGI. Between the trimmed V and J ends, which lost 4 bases and 5 bases, there was a span of 21 bases. CDR3 residues: CASSLLQGGRADEQYF. Written as DNA, the CDR3 is TGTGCCAGCAGTTTGTTACAGGGAGGGAGAGCGGACGAGCAGTACTTC.

This clonotype occurred many times. CDR3 DNA: TGCGCCAGCAGTCAGGCCGGGATCTCTGACTACGAGCAGTACTTC. This sequence encodes CASSQAGISDYEQYF. This chain uses TRBV23-1 with TRBJ2-7, with D perhaps matching TRBD2 (5 bases). TRBV23-1 is filed as an ORF, its function uncertain. Trimming took 3 bases from V and 3 from J, leaving 15 bases between them. This CDR3 comprises 15 residues.

The sample holds many counts of this clonotype. The chain combines TRBV6-2 or TRBV6-3 with TRBJ2-1, with TRBD2 identical over 9 bases. The V segment lost 2 bases and the J segment 7 bases; nucleotides outside the gene matches: 6. There are 15 residues in the CDR3. Per germline, CDR1 MNHEY and CDR2 SVGEGT. The CDR3 region has the DNA TGTGCCAGCAGTTACGGCGGGAGGGCCAGTAATGAGCAGTTCTTC. Protein product: CASSYGGRASNEQFF.

This clonotype was observed many times. The J gene is TRBJ2-2, the V gene TRBV30; possible D gene TRBD2, 6 bases. The CDR3 spans 15 residues. V was trimmed by 0 bases and J by 2 bases, leaving 10 bases between them. The V gene's germline CDR1 is GTSNPN and CDR2 SVGIG (reference sequence). CDR3 amino acids: CAWSVRGINTGELFF. Here the CDR3 DNA reads TGTGCCTGGAGTGTACGGGGGATCAACACCGGGGAGCTGTTTTTT. The whole variable domain, remainder taken from reference TRBV30 and TRBJ2-2, is SQTIHQWPATLVQPVGSPLSLECTVEGTSNPNLYWYRQAAGRGLQLLFYSVGIGQISSEVPQNLSASRPQDRQFILSSKKLLLSDSGFYLCAWSVRGINTGELFFGEGSRLTVL.

There are many counts of this clonotype. This sequence joins TRBV7-2 and TRBJ1-4, with D possibly TRBD1 on 5 matching bases. CDR1 is SGHTA and CDR2 is FQGNSA in the germline V gene. The CDR3 is 16 amino acids. Trimming left V 1 base short and J 7 bases short, with 16 bases between. DNA of the CDR3: TGTGCCAGCAGCTTAGGGGGCGCGGAGGCTTTTGAAAAACTGTTTTTT. The encoded protein is CASSLGGAEAFEKLFF.

Many counts were recorded for this clonotype. The rearrangement uses TRBV5-1 and TRBJ1-6; no clear D gene. V lost 6 bases and J 9 bases, leaving 19 bases between the germline ends. The CDR3 sequence is 15 residues long. Looked up from germline, CDR1 is SGHRS and CDR2 is YFSETQ. The CDR3 bases are TGCGCCAGCATCCGGACCCCCGGGATGCGTTCACCCCTCCACTTT. The encoded protein is CASIRTPGMRSPLHF.

This clonotype was detected ten times or more. The gene calls are TRBV27 and TRBJ2-5; D gene ambiguous. The CDR3 spans 13 residues. Germline V gives CDR1 MNHEY, CDR2 SMNVEV (reference sequence). Trimming left V 4 bases short and J 0 bases short, with 6 bases between. Written as DNA, the CDR3 is TGTGCCAGCAGTTACTTCTACCAAGAGACCCAGTACTTC. This translates into CASSYFYQETQYF.

This clonotype was seen more than once but under ten times. The CDR3 sequence: CASSLQDARSNQPQHF. In nucleotides, the CDR3 is TGTGCCAGCTCCCTTCAGGACGCACGGAGCAATCAGCCCCAGCATTTT. This chain joins TRBV18 and TRBJ1-5; D call uncertain. Trimming shortened V by 6 bases and J by 1 base, and 16 bases separated the two germline ends. The CDR3 has 16 residues. Germline values: CDR1 KGHSH, CDR2 LQKENI.

The V call is TRBV7-2, the J call TRBJ2-7; 9 bases are a match to TRBD2. The CDR3 covers 13 residues. The germline gives CDR1 SGHTA, CDR2 FQGNSA. V shed 8 bases, J shed 4 bases, and the junction held 6 bases outside the gene matches. CDR3 nucleotides: TGTGCCAGCGATAGCGGGAGTCGGTACGAGCAGTACTTC. This translates into CASDSGSRYEQYF.

This clonotype was detected many times. The J gene is TRBJ1-5, the V gene TRBV24-1; D unclear. CDR3 size: 14 residues. Germline lookup yields CDR1 KGHDR and CDR2 SFDVKD. Deletions cut 2 bases from V and 6 bases from J, with 10 bases between. As DNA, the CDR3 is TGTGCCACCAGTGATTCCCGACCGGGTCAGCCCCAGCATTTT. Amino acids: CATSDSRPGQPQHF.